This paragraph reports one T cell receptor (beta chain). Its antigen is unidentified. The entry originates in a study of cytomegalovirus exposure and HLA in healthy donors. General observations from the study: For most TCR sequences rarity was the rule, although some public TCRs occurred in many donors. A few of the chains that were CMV-associated were confirmed in vitro to be specific for CMV antigens.

The CDR3 is made up of 11 amino acids. CDR1 and CDR2 from the germline V gene are SQVTM and ANQGSEA. V was pared by 6 bases and J by 2 bases, with 6 bases between. The data were produced by immunoSEQ multiplex PCR, yet TCRdb's version contains in-frame clones alone and is incomplete. The repertoire includes over 70,000 clones, about 95% of them detected once, and roughly 0.6% sits in the top ten. These donors were members of the approximately 110-subject validation cohort, a group separate from the approximately 700-subject first cohort. The J gene is TRBJ2-3, the V gene TRBV29-1; D remains unclear. The sequencing input was PBMCs. This TCR was sampled from a woman between 18 and 29 years old in good health and CMV-seronegative. The CDR3 region has the DNA TGCAGCGTGGAGCTCACAGATACGCAGTATTTT. It specifies CSVELTDTQYF.